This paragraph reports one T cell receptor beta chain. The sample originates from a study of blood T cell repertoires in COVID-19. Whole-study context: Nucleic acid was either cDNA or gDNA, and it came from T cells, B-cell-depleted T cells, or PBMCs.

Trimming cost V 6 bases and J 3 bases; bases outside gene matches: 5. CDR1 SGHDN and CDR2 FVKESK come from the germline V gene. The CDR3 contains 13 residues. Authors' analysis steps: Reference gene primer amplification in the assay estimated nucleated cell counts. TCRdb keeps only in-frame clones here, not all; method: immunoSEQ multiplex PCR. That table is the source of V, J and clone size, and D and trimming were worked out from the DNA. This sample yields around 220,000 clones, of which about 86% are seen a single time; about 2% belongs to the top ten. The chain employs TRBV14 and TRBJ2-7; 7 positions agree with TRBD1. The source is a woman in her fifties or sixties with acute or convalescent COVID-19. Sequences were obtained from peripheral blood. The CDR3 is CASSLWTGYEQYF. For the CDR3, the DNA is TGTGCCAGCAGTCTCTGGACAGGCTACGAGCAGTACTTC.